This T cell receptor (beta chain) emerged from a study of T cells in Graves' hyperthyroidism and ophthalmopathy. Study-wide background: The blood sample was taken at first diagnosis, before treatment began. General study results and limits: Ophthalmopathy was model-predicted a median about 7.1 months pre-onset. By a 13 V-J model, ophthalmopathy was set apart from stable hyperthyroidism.

Extraction of PBMCs used about 9.2 ml of fresh peripheral blood. Remarks on this clonotype: What it binds is not known.

The junction had 8 bases not matched to a gene; V was cut back by 4 bases and J by 7 bases. Germline CDR1 is SGHTA and CDR2 is FQGNSA. This CDR3 has 15 amino acids. TCR beta CDR3 region amplification was performed from RNA transcripts. Researchers ran a first-round RT-PCR on the TCR CDR3 using the HTBI primer set. One entry per CDR3 protein results from TCRdb running MiXCR on the multiplex PCR reads. This table has around 350,000 distinct CDR3 sequences, about 18% appearing once. Sequencing was carried out using blood. This chain links TRBV7-2 with TRBJ2-2; TRBD1 matches at 8 bases. The sequence came from a woman in her 30s with Graves' hyperthyroidism that later progressed to Graves' ophthalmopathy. The DNA for the CDR3 is TGTGCCAGCAGCTGGACAGGGCCTGGTCTCGGGGAGCTGTTTTTT. Translated, it gives CASSWTGPGLGELFF.